The rows below give T cell receptor beta chains drawn from one sample of a study of blood T cell repertoires in COVID-19. The assay was immunoSEQ multiplex PCR, and TCRdb's table has in-frame clones only and misses some. The table shows roughly 200,000 clones, with 86% occurring only once. The sequenced material came from PBMCs or T cells enriched from blood (not recorded which). The receptors shown here come from a woman in her twenties or thirties who had recovered from COVID-19. CDR3s include the opening cysteine and the closing phenylalanine or tryptophan. Each record gives: D gene, V gene, CDR3 protein. D genes are given only for firm matches.

D: .
V: TRBV14
CDR3: CASSQGTTIGETQYF

D: TRBD2
V: TRBV4-1
CDR3: CARSGGGSSYNEQFF

D: .
V: TRBV6-1
CDR3: CASSDPSGLGNTIYF

D: .
V: TRBV27
CDR3: CASTSAWGVDTQYF

D: TRBD1
V: TRBV7-8
CDR3: CASSLEGWGQGAYEQYF

D: .
V: TRBV19
CDR3: CASDRSGNTGELFF

D: .
V: TRBV7-3
CDR3: CASSQGSNQPQHF

D: TRBD2
V: TRBV7-8
CDR3: CASRPSGNDAGELFF

D: TRBD2
V: TRBV29-1
CDR3: CSVKLAHTPTGELFF

D: .
V: TRBV7-3
CDR3: CASSFTARETQYF

D: .
V: TRBV30
CDR3: CAWSVWANVNTEAFF

D: TRBD1
V: TRBV5-1
CDR3: CASSHGQGGQETQYF

D: .
V: TRBV10-3
CDR3: CAISQLYRERGDIQYF

D: TRBD1
V: TRBV4-1
CDR3: CASSQTGSRQGASTEAFF

D: .
V: TRBV6-5
CDR3: CASRGGTYEQYF

D: .
V: TRBV19
CDR3: CASSEQGNSNQPQHF

D: TRBD1
V: TRBV18
CDR3: CASSPAPQGGGGQPQHF

D: TRBD1
V: TRBV3-1/TRBV3-2
CDR3: CASSQRTGGYNEKLFF

D: TRBD1
V: TRBV24-1
CDR3: CATSDSETGALRETQYF

D: .
V: TRBV5-1
CDR3: CASSPPALEAATEAFF

D: .
V: TRBV28
CDR3: CASSSTGFGQPQHF

D: .
V: TRBV7-8
CDR3: CASSFYRDEQFF

D: .
V: TRBV21-1
CDR3: CASSKGDRGAWANVLTF

D: TRBD2
V: TRBV5-1
CDR3: CASSFQSLGTSGFNEQFF

D: TRBD2
V: TRBV30
CDR3: CAWSVLGGGRYEQFF

D: .
V: TRBV6-5
CDR3: CASTQQPSITEAFF

D: TRBD1
V: TRBV7-9
CDR3: CASSLGTGFRDEKLFF

D: TRBD2
V: TRBV5-6
CDR3: CASSSTSGRDLYEQYF

D: .
V: TRBV6-5
CDR3: CASSPNGVRQFF

D: TRBD1
V: TRBV2
CDR3: CASFPLPGQGEIEQFF

D: TRBD2
V: TRBV27
CDR3: CASSSTRTSGSVYEQFF

D: TRBD1
V: TRBV19
CDR3: CASTKTGRTSRRETQYF

D: TRBD1
V: TRBV6-5
CDR3: CASRLTGGHYEQYF

D: .
V: TRBV14
CDR3: CASSLQQGFQETQYF

D: .
V: TRBV12-3/TRBV12-4
CDR3: CASRYDNSYEQYF

D: .
V: TRBV6-4
CDR3: CASSDSAADRLNTGELFF

D: .
V: TRBV5-6
CDR3: CASSLVQGGNTIYF

D: .
V: TRBV3-1/TRBV3-2
CDR3: CASSQYQDTIYF

D: TRBD1
V: TRBV5-6
CDR3: CASSGLGQGATDTQYF

D: TRBD1
V: TRBV7-9
CDR3: CASSLGTGGNTIYF

D: TRBD2
V: TRBV15
CDR3: CATSTPRLADQETQYF

D: .
V: TRBV28
CDR3: CASSLAVGPEQYF

D: .
V: TRBV3-1/TRBV3-2
CDR3: CASSQDAGGGGQPQHF

D: TRBD1
V: TRBV2
CDR3: CASKSGTARRGTEAFF

D: .
V: TRBV10-1
CDR3: CASSEGTLAKNIQYF